This TCR beta chain is from a study of blood T cells in healthy people across ages (dated by TCRdb to the mid-2010s). As for the study more broadly: In model experiments, template switching captured about one uniquely barcoded TCR beta cDNA molecule for every two T cells. Age-related changes in TCR beta repertoire diversity were measured in the study by deep sequencing normalized with unique cDNA molecular identifiers. Four age groups were formed from the donors: young (average approximately 15 years), middle-aged (approximately 41), aged (around 62) and long-lived (around 82). To avoid experimental bias, donors of different ages were distributed randomly across sequencing lanes. Using the same blood draw, the study looked at two additional independent replicas of 1 million unique cDNA reads for two donors, one aged 18 to 30 and the other aged 80 or older. Overall results and qualifications from the work: Estimates of total diversity from one million sequenced T cells were regarded as lower bounds and underestimates. Donor CMV infection status was unknown, potentially confounding age-related changes in expanded clonotypes. As age increased, observed TCR beta diversity per million T cells dropped in a roughly linear way, and a significant reduction was already evident by age 40. Bulk unsorted PBMC profiling prevented conclusive comparison of naive and antigen-experienced compartments. The percentage of naive T cells measured by flow cytometry correlated strongly with observed TCR beta diversity. Compared with the aged group, more naive CD4+ T cells, fewer expanded clones and increased TCR diversity were shown by the long-lived group, suggesting age selection.

Trimmed from V: 3 bases; trimmed from J: 1 base; junction bases lacking a gene match: 8. The CDR3 sequence holds 16 residues, the cysteine and phenylalanine included. Just the 48-base CDR3 DNA is kept, in frame starting at base 1. Based on the germline V gene, the CDR1 and CDR2 sequences are SGHDT and YYEEEE. The donors were roughly 38 Caucasian individuals from Russia, aged roughly 6 to 90 years, who were systemically healthy. Each donor gave approximately 9.3 milliliters of peripheral blood, collected into EDTA-treated Vacutainer tubes. Ficoll-Paque density-gradient centrifugation was used to isolate PBMCs, with at least 7 million per sample. Trizol reagent was used to extract total RNA from the PBMCs, yielding at least 6 micrograms per sample. For every donor, an aliquot of PBMCs went through flow cytometry to measure the percentages of naive CD45RAhigh/CD27high T cells. Library prep was done by 5' RACE. Sequencing instrument: Illumina HiSeq 2500. A second PCR of roughly 7 to 11 cycles was performed with a sample-barcoded 5' primer and a J-beta primer mix. A template-switch 5' adaptor carrying 12 random nucleotides introduced a unique molecular identifier onto each TCR beta cDNA molecule. At least 2.5 million CDR3-containing paired-end reads were obtained from each sample. All of the RNA was converted into first-strand cDNA using the Mint cDNA synthesis kit, with a TRBC-specific oligonucleotide serving as the primer. Following uracil-DNA glycosylase treatment, all cDNA underwent a first 18-cycle PCR with the universal primers M1SS and BC2_uni_R. The published analysis was carried out like this. Normalization of each sample was performed by random selection of 1 million high-quality reads, each carrying a distinct molecular identifier. Instead of being binned into consensus sequences, reads with shared molecular identifiers were discarded. MiTCR, with a Q25 quality threshold and the strictest error-elimination algorithm, was used for CDR3 identification, clonotype clustering and error correction. A nonparametric unseen species model using Euler transformation provided a lower-bound estimate of total TCR beta diversity. Starting from the raw public reads, TCRdb applied fastp trimming at Q25, assembled clones with MiXCR and retained in-frame beta chains. Rows merge per CDR3 protein into single entries with the most common DNA and genes. These V and J calls rely on TCRdb rather than the paper's analysis. Within this sample are about 2 million distinct CDR3 sequences, with about 50% of them counted one time only. The top ten constitute less than 2.5% of the sample.

A word on this clonotype: Its specific antigen is unknown. The record has no base qualities; no much larger clone is one base away.

Sequencing was done on a sample of blood. The rearrangement joined TRBV5-6 to TRBJ2-3; 7 central nucleotides agree with TRBD1. This receptor was taken from a woman aged 40-49 years in good health. The CDR3 in this case is CASSSDRGLGTDTQYF. In nucleotide form, the sequence is TGTGCCAGCAGCTCTGATAGGGGGCTGGGCACAGATACGCAGTATTTT. Where the CDR3 stops, the reference TRBV5-6 and TRBJ2-3 genes take over; the full variable domain is DAGVTQSPTHLIKTRGQQVTLRCSPKSGHDTVSWYQQALGQGPQFIFQYYEEEERQRGNFPDRFSGHQFPNYSSELNVNALLLGDSALYLCASSSDRGLGTDTQYFGPGTRLTVL.